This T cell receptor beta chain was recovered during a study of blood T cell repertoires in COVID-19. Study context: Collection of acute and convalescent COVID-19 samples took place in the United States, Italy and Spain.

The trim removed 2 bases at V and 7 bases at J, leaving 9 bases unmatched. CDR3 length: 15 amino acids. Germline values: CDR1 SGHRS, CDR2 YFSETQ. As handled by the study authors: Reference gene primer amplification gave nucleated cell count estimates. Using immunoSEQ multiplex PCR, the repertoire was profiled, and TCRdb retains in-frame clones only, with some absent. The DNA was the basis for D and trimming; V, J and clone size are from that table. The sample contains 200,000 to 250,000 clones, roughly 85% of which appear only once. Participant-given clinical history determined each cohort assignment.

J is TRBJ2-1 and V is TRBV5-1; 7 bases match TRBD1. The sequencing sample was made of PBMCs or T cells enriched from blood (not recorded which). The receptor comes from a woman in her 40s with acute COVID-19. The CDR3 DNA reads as TGCGCCAGCAGCTTCTCCCCGGGACAGCTAAATGAGCAGTTCTTC. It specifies CASSFSPGQLNEQFF.